This T cell receptor beta chain was identified in a study of blood T cells in healthy people across ages. About this clonotype: The antigen remains unidentified.

Researchers isolated at least 7 million PBMCs per sample. The study, taken as a whole, reports: Relative to aged donors, long-lived donors carried more naive CD4+ cells and displayed higher diversity. Naive and antigen-experienced cells were not separated, limiting conclusive comparison.

The CDR3 contains 14 residues. The germline V gene has CDR1 SQVTM and CDR2 ANQGSEA. Trimming took 0 bases from V and 5 from J, leaving 13 bases between them. For the second PCR, which ran for about 6 to 12 cycles, a sample-barcoded 5' primer and a J-beta primer mix were used. Each CDR3 protein gets one entry after TCRdb re-called the 5' RACE reads with MiXCR. The sample has some 890,000 distinct CDR3 sequences, about 27% seen once; the top ten hold roughly a tenth. These data are also associated with another study on T cells of mothers and their children. Turning to that study: The donor cohort consisted of three healthy Caucasian mothers and their six children.

The source of this sequence is a woman aged 40 to 50 in good health. The chain couples TRBV29-1 to TRBJ1-2, with TRBD1 as a possible D gene (5 bases). Input material: blood. CDR3 nucleotides: TGCAGCGTTGAAGACCCAGGGTTTATATATGGCTACACCTTC. Amino acid sequence: CSVEDPGFIYGYTF.